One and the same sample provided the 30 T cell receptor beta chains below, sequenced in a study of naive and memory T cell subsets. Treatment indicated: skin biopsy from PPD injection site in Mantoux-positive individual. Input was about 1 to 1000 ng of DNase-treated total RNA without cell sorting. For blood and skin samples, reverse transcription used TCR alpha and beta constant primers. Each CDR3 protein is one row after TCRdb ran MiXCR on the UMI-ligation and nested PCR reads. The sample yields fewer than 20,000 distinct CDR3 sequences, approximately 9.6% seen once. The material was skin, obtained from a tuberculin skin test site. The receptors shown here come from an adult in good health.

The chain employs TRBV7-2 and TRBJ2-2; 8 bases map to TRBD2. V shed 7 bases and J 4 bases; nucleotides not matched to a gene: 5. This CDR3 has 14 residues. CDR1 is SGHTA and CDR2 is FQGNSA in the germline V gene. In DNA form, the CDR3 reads TGTGCCAGCATCAAGACTAGCGTCACCGGGGAGCTGTTTTTT. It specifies CASIKTSVTGELFF.

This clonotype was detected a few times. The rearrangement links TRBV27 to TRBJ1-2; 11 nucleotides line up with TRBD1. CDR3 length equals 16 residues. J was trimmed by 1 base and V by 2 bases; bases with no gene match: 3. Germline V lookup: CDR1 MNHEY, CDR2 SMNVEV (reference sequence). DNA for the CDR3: TGTGCCAGCAGTTTAGGGACAGGGGGAAGTAACTATGGCTACACCTTC. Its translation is CASSLGTGGSNYGYTF.

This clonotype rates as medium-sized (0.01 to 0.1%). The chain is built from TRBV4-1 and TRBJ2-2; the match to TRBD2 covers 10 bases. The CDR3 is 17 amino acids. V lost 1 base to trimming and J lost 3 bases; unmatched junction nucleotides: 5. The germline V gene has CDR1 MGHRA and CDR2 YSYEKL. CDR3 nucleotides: TGCGCCAGCAGCCAAGTTTGGACTAGCGGATACACCGGGGAGCTGTTTTTT. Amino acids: CASSQVWTSGYTGELFF.

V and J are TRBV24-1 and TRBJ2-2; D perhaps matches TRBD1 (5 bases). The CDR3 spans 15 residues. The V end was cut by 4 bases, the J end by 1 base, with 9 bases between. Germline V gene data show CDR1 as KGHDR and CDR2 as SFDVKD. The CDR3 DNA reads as TGTGCCACCAGTGAGCACAGGTGGAACACCGGGGAGCTGTTTTTT. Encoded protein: CATSEHRWNTGELFF.

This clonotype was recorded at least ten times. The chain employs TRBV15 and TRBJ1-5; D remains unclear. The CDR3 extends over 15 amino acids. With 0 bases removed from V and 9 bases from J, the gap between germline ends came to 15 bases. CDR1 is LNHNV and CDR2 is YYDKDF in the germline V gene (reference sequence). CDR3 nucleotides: TGTGCCACCAGCAGAGATCGATCAAGCGGAACGCCCCAGCATTTT. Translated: CATSRDRSSGTPQHF. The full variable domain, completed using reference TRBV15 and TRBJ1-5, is DAMVIQNPRYQVTQFGKPVTLSCSQTLNHNVMYWYQQKSSQAPKLLFHYYDKDFNNEADTPDNFQSRRPNTSFCFLDIRSPGLGDTAMYLCATSRDRSSGTPQHFGDGTRLSIL.

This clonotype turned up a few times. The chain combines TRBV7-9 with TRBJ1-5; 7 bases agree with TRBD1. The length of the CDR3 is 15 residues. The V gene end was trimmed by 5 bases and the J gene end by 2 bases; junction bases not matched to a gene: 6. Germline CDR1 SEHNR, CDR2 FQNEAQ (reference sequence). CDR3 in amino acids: CASSQGTAGNQPQHF. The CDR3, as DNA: TGTGCCAGCAGCCAAGGGACAGCCGGCAATCAGCCCCAGCATTTT.

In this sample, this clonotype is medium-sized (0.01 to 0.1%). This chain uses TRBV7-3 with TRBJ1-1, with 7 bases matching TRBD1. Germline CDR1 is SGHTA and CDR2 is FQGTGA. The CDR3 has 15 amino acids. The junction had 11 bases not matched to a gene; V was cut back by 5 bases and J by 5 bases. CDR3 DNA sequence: TGTGCCAGCAGCCCCAAACAGGGGAGGAGGACTGAAGCTTTCTTT. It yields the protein CASSPKQGRRTEAFF.

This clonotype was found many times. For the CDR3, the DNA is TGCGCCAGCAGTGAGAGGGTCAGGGGGCTGAGTGAGCAGTACTTC. Its protein product is CASSERVRGLSEQYF. This chain links TRBV10-1 with TRBJ2-7, with TRBD1 matching over 8 bases. The V and J ends lost 2 bases and 7 bases, in that order; junction bases with no gene match: 10. Germline CDR1 WNHNN, CDR2 SYGVQD (reference sequence). CDR3 length: 15 amino acids.

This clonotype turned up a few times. CDR3 sequence (DNA): TGTGCCAGCAGCTTAGCGTTCGGGACTAGCGGATACAATGAGCAGTTCTTC. It is translated as CASSLAFGTSGYNEQFF. The genes are TRBV7-2 and TRBJ2-1, with TRBD2 matching over 11 bases. The junction had 5 bases not matched to a gene; V was cut back by 0 bases and J by 4 bases. The CDR3 consists of 17 residues. CDR1 and CDR2 (germline): SGHTA, FQGNSA.

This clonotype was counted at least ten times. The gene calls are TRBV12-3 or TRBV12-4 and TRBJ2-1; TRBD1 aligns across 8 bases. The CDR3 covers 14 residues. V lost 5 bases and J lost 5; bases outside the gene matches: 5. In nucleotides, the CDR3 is TGTGCCAGCAGTCCCCAGGACAGGGACAATGAGCAGTTCTTC. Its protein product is CASSPQDRDNEQFF.

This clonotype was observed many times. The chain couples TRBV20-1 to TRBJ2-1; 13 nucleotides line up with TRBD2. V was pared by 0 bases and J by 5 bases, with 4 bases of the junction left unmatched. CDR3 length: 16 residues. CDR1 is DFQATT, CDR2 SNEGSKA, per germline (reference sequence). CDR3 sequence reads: CSARELAGGPNNEQFF. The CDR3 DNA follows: TGCAGTGCTAGAGAACTAGCGGGAGGGCCGAACAATGAGCAGTTCTTC.

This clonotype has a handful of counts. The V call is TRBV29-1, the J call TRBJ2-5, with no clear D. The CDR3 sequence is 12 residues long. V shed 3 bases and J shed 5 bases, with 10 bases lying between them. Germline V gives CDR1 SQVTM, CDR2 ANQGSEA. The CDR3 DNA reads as TGCAGCGTTGATTTGATGGGGGAGACCCAGTACTTC. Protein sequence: CSVDLMGETQYF.

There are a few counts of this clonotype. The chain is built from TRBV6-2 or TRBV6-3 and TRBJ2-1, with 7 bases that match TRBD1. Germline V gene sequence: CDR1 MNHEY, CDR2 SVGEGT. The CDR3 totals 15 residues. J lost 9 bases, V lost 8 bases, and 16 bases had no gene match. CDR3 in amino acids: CASDATTSPGGEQFF. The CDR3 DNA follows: TGTGCCAGCGACGCGACAACATCTCCAGGGGGTGAGCAGTTCTTC.

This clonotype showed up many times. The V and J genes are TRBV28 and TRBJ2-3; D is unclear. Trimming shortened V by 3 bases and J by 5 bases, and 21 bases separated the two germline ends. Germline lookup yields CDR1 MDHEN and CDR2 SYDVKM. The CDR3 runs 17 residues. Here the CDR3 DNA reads TGTGCCAGCAGTTTCGAGACTTCCTGGCCCCTGTTAGATACGCAGTATTTT. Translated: CASSFETSWPLLDTQYF. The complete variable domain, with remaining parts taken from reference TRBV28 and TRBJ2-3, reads DVKVTQSSRYLVKRTGEKVFLECVQDMDHENMFWYRQDPGLGLRLIYFSYDVKMKEKGDIPEGYSVSREKKERFSLILESASTNQTSMYLCASSFETSWPLLDTQYFGPGTRLTVL.

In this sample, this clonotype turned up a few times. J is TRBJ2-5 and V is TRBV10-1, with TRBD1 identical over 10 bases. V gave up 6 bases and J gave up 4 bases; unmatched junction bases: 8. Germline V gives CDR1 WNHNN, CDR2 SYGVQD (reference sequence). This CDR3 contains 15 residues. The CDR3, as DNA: TGCGCCAGCAGCGGTTCGACAGGGGGCTTAGAGACCCAGTACTTC. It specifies CASSGSTGGLETQYF.

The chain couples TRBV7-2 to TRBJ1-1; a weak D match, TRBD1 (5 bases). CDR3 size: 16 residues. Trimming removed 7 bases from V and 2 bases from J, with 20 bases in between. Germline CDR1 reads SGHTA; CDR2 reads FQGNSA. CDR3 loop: CASTPRVGSGNTEAFF. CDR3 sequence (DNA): TGTGCCAGCACACCCAGGGTAGGTTCGGGAAACACTGAAGCTTTCTTT.

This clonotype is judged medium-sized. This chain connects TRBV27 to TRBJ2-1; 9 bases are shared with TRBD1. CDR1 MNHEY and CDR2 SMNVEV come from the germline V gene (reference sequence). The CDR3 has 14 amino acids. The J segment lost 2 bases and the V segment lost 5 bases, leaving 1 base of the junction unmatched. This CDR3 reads CASSTGGAYNEQFF. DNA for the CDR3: TGTGCCAGCAGTACAGGGGGCGCCTACAATGAGCAGTTCTTC.

Written as DNA, the CDR3 is TGTGCCAGCAGTTGGGACACCCGGAAGAATCAGCCCCAGCATTTT. Encoded protein: CASSWDTRKNQPQHF. The chain employs TRBV6-2 or TRBV6-3 and TRBJ1-5; a weak D match, TRBD1 (6 bases). The CDR3 consists of 15 residues. The germline V and J ends were trimmed by 4 bases and 4 bases, with 14 bases remaining between them. Looked up from germline, CDR1 is MNHEY and CDR2 is SVGEGT.

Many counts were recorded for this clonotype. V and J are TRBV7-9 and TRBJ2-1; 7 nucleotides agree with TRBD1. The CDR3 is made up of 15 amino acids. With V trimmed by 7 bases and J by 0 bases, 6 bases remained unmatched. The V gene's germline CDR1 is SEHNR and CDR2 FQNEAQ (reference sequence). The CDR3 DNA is TGTGCCAGCACCTTGGGACAGAGCTCCTACAATGAGCAGTTCTTC. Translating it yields CASTLGQSSYNEQFF.

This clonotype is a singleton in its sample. This CDR3 reads CASSYSSLAGGIGEQYF. CDR3 DNA sequence: TGTGCCAGCAGTTACTCGAGTTTAGCGGGTGGGATCGGCGAGCAGTACTTC. The rearrangement joins TRBV6-7 to TRBJ2-7, with TRBD2 matching over 7 bases. TRBV6-7 is annotated as an ORF whose role is uncertain. Trimming removed 0 bases from V and 6 bases from J; junction bases left unmatched: 14. The CDR3 loop spans 17 amino acids.

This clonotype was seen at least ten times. The CDR3 sequence: CASRPEAGGSPYEQYF. CDR3 bases: TGTGCCAGCAGACCCGAAGCGGGAGGCTCTCCCTACGAGCAGTACTTC. The J gene is TRBJ2-7, the V gene TRBV28; 9 bases are shared with TRBD2. Trimming cost V 6 bases and J 2 bases; bases outside gene matches: 11. Germline CDR1 is MDHEN and CDR2 is SYDVKM. This CDR3 spans 16 amino acids.

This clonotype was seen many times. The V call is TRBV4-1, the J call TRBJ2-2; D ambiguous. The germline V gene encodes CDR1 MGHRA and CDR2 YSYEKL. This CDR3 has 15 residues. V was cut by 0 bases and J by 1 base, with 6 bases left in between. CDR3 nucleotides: TGCGCCAGCAGCCAAGACACCTTGAACACCGGGGAGCTGTTTTTT. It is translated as CASSQDTLNTGELFF.

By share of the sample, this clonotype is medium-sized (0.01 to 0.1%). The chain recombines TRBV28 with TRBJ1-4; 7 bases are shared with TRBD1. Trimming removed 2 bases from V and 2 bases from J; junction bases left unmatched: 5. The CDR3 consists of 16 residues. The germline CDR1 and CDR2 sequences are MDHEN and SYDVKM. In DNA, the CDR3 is TGTGCCAGCAGTTTAGCAATGACAGGGACTAATGAAAAACTGTTTTTT. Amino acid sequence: CASSLAMTGTNEKLFF.

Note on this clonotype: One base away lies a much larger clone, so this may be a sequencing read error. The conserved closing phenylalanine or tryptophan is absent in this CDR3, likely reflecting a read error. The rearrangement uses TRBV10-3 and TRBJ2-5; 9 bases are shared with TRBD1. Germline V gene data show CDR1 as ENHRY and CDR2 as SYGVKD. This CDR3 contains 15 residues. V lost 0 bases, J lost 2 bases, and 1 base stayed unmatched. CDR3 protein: CAISESTGGQETQYY. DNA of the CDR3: TGTGCCATCAGTGAGTCGACAGGGGGACAAGAGACCCAGTACTAC.

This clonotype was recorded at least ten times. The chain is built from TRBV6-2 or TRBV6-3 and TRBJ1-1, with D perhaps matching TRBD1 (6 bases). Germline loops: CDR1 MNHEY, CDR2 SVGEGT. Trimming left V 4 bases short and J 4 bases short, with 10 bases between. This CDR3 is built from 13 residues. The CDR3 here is CASSSQGITEAFF. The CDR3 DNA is TGTGCCAGCAGTTCGCAGGGGATCACTGAAGCTTTCTTT.

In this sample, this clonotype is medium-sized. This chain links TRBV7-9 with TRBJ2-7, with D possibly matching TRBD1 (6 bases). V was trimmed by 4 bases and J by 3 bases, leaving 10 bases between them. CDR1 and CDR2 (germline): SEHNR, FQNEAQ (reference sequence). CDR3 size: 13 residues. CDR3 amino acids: CASSSGQRYEQYF. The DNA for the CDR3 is TGTGCCAGCAGCTCCGGACAGCGCTACGAGCAGTACTTC.

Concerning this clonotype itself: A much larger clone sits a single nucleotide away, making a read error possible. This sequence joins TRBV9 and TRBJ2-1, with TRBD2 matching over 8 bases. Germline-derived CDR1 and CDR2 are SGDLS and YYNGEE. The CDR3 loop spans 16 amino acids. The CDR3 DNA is TGTGCCAGCAGCGTGAGGTCAGCGGGGGCGTACAATGAGCAGCTCTTC. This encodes CASSVRSAGAYNEQLF.

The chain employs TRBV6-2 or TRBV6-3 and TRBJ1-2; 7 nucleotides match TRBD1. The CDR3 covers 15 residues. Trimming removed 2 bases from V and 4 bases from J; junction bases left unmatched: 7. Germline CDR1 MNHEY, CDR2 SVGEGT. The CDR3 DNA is TGTGCCAGCAGTTACCGCCAGACAGGGTCCTATGGCTACACCTTC. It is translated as CASSYRQTGSYGYTF.

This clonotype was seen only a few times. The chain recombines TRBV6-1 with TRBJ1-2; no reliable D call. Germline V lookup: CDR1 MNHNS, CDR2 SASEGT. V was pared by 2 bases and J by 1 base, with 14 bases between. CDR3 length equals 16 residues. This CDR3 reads CASSERGRAVNYGYTF. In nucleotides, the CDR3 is TGTGCCAGCAGTGAACGAGGGAGGGCAGTTAACTATGGCTACACCTTC.

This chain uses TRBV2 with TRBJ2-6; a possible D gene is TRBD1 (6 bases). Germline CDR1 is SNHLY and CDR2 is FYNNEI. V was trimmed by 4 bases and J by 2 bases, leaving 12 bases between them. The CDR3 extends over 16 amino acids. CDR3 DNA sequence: TGTGCCAGCAGTGGGCAGGGGCGGGCTGGGGCCAACGTCCTGACTTTC. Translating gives CASSGQGRAGANVLTF.